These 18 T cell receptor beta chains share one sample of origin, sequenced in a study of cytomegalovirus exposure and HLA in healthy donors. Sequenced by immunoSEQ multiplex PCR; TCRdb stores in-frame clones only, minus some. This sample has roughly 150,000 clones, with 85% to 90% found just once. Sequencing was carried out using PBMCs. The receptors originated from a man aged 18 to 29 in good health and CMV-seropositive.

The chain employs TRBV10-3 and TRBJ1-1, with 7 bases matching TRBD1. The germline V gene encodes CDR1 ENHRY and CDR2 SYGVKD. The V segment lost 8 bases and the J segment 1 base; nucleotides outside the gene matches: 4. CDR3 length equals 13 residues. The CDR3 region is CAIGRTGNTEAFF. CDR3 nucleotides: TGTGCCATCGGTCGGACAGGGAACACTGAAGCTTTCTTT.

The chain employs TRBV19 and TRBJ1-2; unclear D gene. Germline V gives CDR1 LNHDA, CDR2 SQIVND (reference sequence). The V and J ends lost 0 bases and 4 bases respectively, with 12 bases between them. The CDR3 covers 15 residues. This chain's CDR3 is CASSIDGSVPYGYTF. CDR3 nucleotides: TGTGCCAGTAGTATAGATGGCAGCGTACCCTATGGCTACACCTTC.

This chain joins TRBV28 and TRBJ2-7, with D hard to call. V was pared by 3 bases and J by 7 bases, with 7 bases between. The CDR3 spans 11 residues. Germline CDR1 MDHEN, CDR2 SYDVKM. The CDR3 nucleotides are TGTGCCAGCAGTTTGGTAGAAGAGCAGTACTTC. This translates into CASSLVEEQYF.

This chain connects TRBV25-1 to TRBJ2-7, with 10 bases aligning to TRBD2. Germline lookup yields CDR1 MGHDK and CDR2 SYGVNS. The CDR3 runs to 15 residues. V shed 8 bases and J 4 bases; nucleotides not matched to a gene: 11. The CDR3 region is CASGGVTSGTYEQYF. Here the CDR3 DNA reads TGTGCCAGCGGAGGAGTTACTAGCGGGACATACGAGCAGTACTTC.

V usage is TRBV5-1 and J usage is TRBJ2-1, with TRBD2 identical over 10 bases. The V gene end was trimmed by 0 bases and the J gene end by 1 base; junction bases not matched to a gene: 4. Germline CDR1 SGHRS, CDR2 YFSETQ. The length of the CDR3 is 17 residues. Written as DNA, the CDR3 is TGCGCCAGCAGCTTGGGTCCTAGCGGGAGATCCTACAATGAGCAGTTCTTC. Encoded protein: CASSLGPSGRSYNEQFF.

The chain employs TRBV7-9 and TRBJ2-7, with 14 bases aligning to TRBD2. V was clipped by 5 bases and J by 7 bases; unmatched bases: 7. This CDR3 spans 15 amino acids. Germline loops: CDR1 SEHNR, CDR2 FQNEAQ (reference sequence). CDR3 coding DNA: TGTGCCAGCAGCCCGGGACTAGCGGGAGAGAATGAGCAGTACTTC. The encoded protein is CASSPGLAGENEQYF.

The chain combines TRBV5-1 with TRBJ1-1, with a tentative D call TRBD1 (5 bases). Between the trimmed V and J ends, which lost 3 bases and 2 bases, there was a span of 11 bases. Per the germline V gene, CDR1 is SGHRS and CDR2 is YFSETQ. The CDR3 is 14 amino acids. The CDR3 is CASSSDSSNTEAFF. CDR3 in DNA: TGCGCCAGCAGCTCCGACAGTTCTAACACTGAAGCTTTCTTT.

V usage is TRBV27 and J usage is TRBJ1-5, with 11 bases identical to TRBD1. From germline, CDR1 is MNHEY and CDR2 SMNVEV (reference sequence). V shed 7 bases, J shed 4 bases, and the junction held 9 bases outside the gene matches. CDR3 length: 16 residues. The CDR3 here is CASIPTGTGGNQPQHF. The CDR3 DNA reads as TGTGCCAGCATCCCCACCGGGACAGGGGGAAATCAGCCCCAGCATTTT.

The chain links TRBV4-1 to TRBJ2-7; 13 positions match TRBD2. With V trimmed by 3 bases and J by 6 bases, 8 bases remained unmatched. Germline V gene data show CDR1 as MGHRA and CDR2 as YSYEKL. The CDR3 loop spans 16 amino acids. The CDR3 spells CASSQGLAGLIGEQYF. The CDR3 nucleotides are TGCGCCAGCAGCCAGGGACTAGCGGGATTAATTGGCGAGCAGTACTTC.

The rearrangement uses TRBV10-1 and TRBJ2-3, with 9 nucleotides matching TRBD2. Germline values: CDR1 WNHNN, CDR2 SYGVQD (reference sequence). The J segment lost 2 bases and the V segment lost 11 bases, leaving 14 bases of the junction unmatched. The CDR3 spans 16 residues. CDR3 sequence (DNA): TGCGCCTCCAGTGGGATAGCGGGAGTTATCACAGATACGCAGTATTTT. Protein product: CASSGIAGVITDTQYF.

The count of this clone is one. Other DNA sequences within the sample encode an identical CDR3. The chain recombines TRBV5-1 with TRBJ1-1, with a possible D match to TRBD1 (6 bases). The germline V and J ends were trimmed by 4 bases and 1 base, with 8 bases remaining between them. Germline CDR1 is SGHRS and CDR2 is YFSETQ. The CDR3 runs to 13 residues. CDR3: CASSLTGNTEAFF. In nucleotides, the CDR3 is TGCGCCAGCAGCCTGACAGGGAACACTGAAGCTTTCTTT.

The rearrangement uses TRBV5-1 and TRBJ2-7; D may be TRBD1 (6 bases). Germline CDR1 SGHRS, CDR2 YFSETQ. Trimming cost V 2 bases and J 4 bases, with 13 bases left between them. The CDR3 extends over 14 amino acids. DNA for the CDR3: TGCGCCAGCAGCTTTGAGACAGGCCCTTACGAGCAGTACTTC. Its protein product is CASSFETGPYEQYF.

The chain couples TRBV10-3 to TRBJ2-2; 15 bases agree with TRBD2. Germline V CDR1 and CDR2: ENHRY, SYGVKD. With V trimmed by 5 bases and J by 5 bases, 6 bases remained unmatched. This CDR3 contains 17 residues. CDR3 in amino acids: CAISTGLAGGLTGELFF. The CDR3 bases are TGTGCCATCAGTACGGGACTAGCGGGAGGTTTGACCGGGGAGCTGTTTTTT.

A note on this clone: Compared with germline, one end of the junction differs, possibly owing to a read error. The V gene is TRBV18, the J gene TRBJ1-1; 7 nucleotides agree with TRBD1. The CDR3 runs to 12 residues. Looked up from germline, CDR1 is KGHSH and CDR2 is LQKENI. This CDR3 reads CASSPQGTEAFF. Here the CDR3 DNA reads TGTGCCAGCTCCCCACAGGGGACTGAAGCTTTCTTT. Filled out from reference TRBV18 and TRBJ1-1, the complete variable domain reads NAGVMQNPRHLVRRRGQEARLRCSPMKGHSHVYWYRQLPEEGLKFMVYLQKENIIDESGMPKERFSAEFPKEGPSILRIQQVVRGDSAAYFCASSPQGTEAFFGQGTRLTVV.

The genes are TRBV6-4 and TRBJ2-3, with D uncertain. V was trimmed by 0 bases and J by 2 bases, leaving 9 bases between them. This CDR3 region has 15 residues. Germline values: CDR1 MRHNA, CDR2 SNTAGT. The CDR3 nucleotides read TGTGCCAGCAGTGACTCTGAGGCGCCCACAGATACGCAGTATTTT. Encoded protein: CASSDSEAPTDTQYF.

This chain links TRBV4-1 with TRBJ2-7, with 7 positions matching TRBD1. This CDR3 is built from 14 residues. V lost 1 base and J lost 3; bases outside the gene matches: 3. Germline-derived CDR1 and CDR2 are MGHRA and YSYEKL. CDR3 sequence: CASSQGRDSYEQYF. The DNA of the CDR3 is TGCGCCAGCAGCCAAGGTAGGGACAGCTACGAGCAGTACTTC.

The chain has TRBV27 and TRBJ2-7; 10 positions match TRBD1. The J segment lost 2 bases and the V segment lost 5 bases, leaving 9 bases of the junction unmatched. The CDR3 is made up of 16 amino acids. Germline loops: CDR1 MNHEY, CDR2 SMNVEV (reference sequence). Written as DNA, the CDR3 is TGTGCCAGCAGTGCGTCGGACAGGGGGTTCACCTACGAGCAGTACTTC. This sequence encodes CASSASDRGFTYEQYF.

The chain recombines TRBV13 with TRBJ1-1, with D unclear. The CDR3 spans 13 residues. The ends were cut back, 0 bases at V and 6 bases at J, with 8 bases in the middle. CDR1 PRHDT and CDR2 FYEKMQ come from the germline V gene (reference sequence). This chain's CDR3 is CASSLGQSAEAFF. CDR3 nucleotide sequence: TGTGCCAGCAGCTTAGGACAGTCAGCTGAAGCTTTCTTT.